These 12 T cell receptor beta chains came from one sample sequenced in a study of blood T cell repertoires in COVID-19. The data were produced by immunoSEQ multiplex PCR, yet TCRdb's version contains in-frame clones alone and is incomplete. The sample consists of a few hundred thousand clones, about 88% of them appearing once. Sequenced input: PBMCs or T cells enriched from blood (not recorded which). These receptors originate from a woman younger than 45 who had recovered from COVID-19.

This clone came up a few times. The chain employs TRBV6-4 and TRBJ2-1; 8 bases are shared with TRBD1. CDR1 is MRHNA and CDR2 is SNTAGT in the germline V gene. The V and J ends lost 6 bases and 7 bases, in that order; junction bases with no gene match: 11. The CDR3 totals 15 residues. The CDR3 spells CASSRDRGPLNEQFF. In DNA, the CDR3 is TGTGCCAGCAGCCGAGACAGGGGTCCTTTGAATGAGCAGTTCTTC.

Comments on this clone: The sample carries other DNA sequences with the same CDR3. This rearrangement joins TRBV5-1 to TRBJ2-7; D is possibly TRBD1 (7 bases). Trimming left V 0 bases short and J 1 base short, with 8 bases between. Germline V gene data show CDR1 as SGHRS and CDR2 as YFSETQ. The CDR3 runs to 14 residues. CDR3 nucleotides: TGCGCCAGCAGCTTGGCAGGGGGGTCCTACGAGCAGTACTTC. It codes for CASSLAGGSYEQYF.

A single count supports this clone. The chain employs TRBV7-9 and TRBJ1-1, with D possibly TRBD1 on 6 matching bases. The germline V gene encodes CDR1 SEHNR and CDR2 FQNEAQ (reference sequence). Trimming stripped 1 base from V and 3 bases from J, with 12 bases between. The CDR3 sequence is 15 residues long. The CDR3 here is CASSLEQGQYTEAFF. DNA of the CDR3: TGTGCCAGCAGCTTAGAACAGGGACAATACACTGAAGCTTTCTTT. The full variable domain, with the rest looked up from reference TRBV7-9 and TRBJ1-1, is DTGVSQNPRHKITKRGQNVTFRCDPISEHNRLYWYRQTLGQGPEFLTYFQNEAQLEKSRLLSDRFSAERPKGSFSTLEIQRTEQGDSAMYLCASSLEQGQYTEAFFGQGTRLTVV.

The table lists this clone with a count of one. The V and J genes are TRBV11-1 and TRBJ1-1; weak D call: TRBD1 (6 bases). CDR3 size: 13 residues. The V gene lost 6 bases and the J gene lost 1 base, with 9 bases spanning the gap. The germline CDR1 and CDR2 sequences are SGHAT and FQDESV (reference sequence). As DNA, the CDR3 is TGTGCCAGCAGATGGACAGAGAACACTGAAGCTTTCTTT. Translated, it gives CASRWTENTEAFF.

V and J are TRBV15 and TRBJ2-7, with 8 positions matching TRBD1. Germline V gene sequence: CDR1 LNHNV, CDR2 YYDKDF (reference sequence). J was trimmed by 12 bases and V by 1 base; bases with no gene match: 11. This CDR3 spans 14 amino acids. CDR3 protein: CATSRGTGKTGGYF. CDR3 bases: TGTGCCACCAGCAGAGGAACAGGGAAAACAGGGGGGTACTTC.

The chain joins TRBV11-2 to TRBJ1-4; a weak D match, TRBD1 (5 bases). V was clipped by 3 bases and J by 0 bases, with 8 bases between them. Germline lookup yields CDR1 SGHAT and CDR2 FQNNGV. The CDR3 sequence is 15 residues long. CDR3 in DNA: TGTGCCAGCAGCTTTGACAGAGCAACTAATGAAAAACTGTTTTTT. As protein: CASSFDRATNEKLFF.

V is TRBV6-5 and J is TRBJ1-3, with 10 bases that match TRBD1. The CDR3 is made up of 13 amino acids. V shed 6 bases, J shed 8 bases, and the junction held 4 bases outside the gene matches. From germline, CDR1 is MNHEY and CDR2 SVGAGI. The CDR3 region is CASRADRGDTIYF. CDR3 DNA: TGTGCCAGCAGAGCGGACAGGGGGGACACCATATATTTT.

The chain is built from TRBV4-2 and TRBJ2-5; 7 positions match TRBD1. Germline CDR1 and CDR2: LGHNA and YNFKEQ. The CDR3 runs to 15 residues. V lost 6 bases to trimming and J lost 1 base; unmatched junction nucleotides: 8. Written as DNA, the CDR3 is TGTGCCAGCAGTCCGCGGTGGGACAGCCAAGAGACCCAGTACTTC. Translated: CASSPRWDSQETQYF.

This rearrangement joins TRBV11-2 to TRBJ2-7; TRBD2 matches 11 bases. The V segment lost 3 bases and the J segment 4 bases; nucleotides outside the gene matches: 5. Per germline, CDR1 SGHAT and CDR2 FQNNGV. The CDR3 contains 15 residues. This chain's CDR3 is CASSFPGLAVYEQYF. The CDR3 nucleotides read TGTGCCAGCAGCTTCCCGGGACTAGCGGTTTACGAGCAGTACTTC.

The rearrangement uses TRBV4-1 and TRBJ1-2; 9 nucleotides match TRBD1. This CDR3 contains 14 residues. Trimming cost V 0 bases and J 9 bases; bases outside gene matches: 5. Germline V gives CDR1 MGHRA, CDR2 YSYEKL. The CDR3 nucleotides are TGCGCCAGCAGCCAAGATAGGGACAGGGACCGCTACACCTTC. It specifies CASSQDRDRDRYTF.

The chain links TRBV19 to TRBJ1-4, with 7 bases that match TRBD1. The CDR3 is 13 residues long. The germline gives CDR1 LNHDA, CDR2 SQIVND (reference sequence). Trimming removed 9 bases from V and 8 bases from J; junction bases left unmatched: 9. For the CDR3, the DNA is TGTGCCAGCCGACAGGGCTCTTCCGAAAAACTGTTTTTT. It specifies CASRQGSSEKLFF.

This clone appeared a single time. V is TRBV28 and J is TRBJ1-1; 7 nucleotides agree with TRBD1. V shed 2 bases, J shed 6 bases, and the junction held 12 bases outside the gene matches. CDR3 size: 16 residues. Germline V gene data show CDR1 as MDHEN and CDR2 as SYDVKM. CDR3 bases: TGTGCCAGCAGTTTAACTGTCGAACAGGGGTATTCTGAAGCTTTCTTT. Translation: CASSLTVEQGYSEAFF.